Following are 10 T cell receptor beta chains from one sample sequenced in a study of blood T cell repertoires in COVID-19. Here immunoSEQ multiplex PCR was the method, and the copy in TCRdb shows in-frame clones only, minus some. The sample carries some 200,000 clones, roughly 85% recorded once. Material for sequencing was peripheral blood. The source of these receptors is an older woman with COVID-19, enrolled during active disease.

The chain has TRBV3-1 (or the pseudogene TRBV3-2) and TRBJ2-3; tentatively, D is TRBD2 (7 bases). CDR3 length equals 14 residues. Trimming took 4 bases from V and 1 from J, leaving 9 bases between them. Germline CDR1 LGHDT, CDR2 YNNKEL (reference sequence). The CDR3 spells CASSLRGRTDTQYF. The DNA of the CDR3 is TGTGCCAGCAGCCTGCGGGGGCGCACAGATACGCAGTATTTT.

The J gene is TRBJ2-7, the V gene TRBV7-9; 7 nucleotides agree with TRBD2. After removal of 2 bases from V and 5 bases from J, the junction contained 6 bases not matched to a gene. The germline gives CDR1 SEHNR, CDR2 FQNEAQ (reference sequence). The CDR3 totals 14 residues. The CDR3 bases are TGTGCCAGCAGCTTAAGCGGGGCGATTGACGAGCAGTACTTC. It encodes CASSLSGAIDEQYF.

V usage is TRBV9 and J usage is TRBJ1-6; tentatively, D is TRBD1 (5 bases). V lost 4 bases, J lost 4 bases, and 15 bases lay in between. The CDR3 extends over 16 amino acids. Germline V gene data show CDR1 as SGDLS and CDR2 as YYNGEE. This CDR3 is CASSMQGRGYNSPLHF. For the CDR3, the DNA is TGTGCCAGCAGCATGCAGGGTAGGGGATATAATTCACCCCTCCACTTT.

The chain recombines TRBV25-1 with TRBJ2-7; 10 bases agree with TRBD1. Germline loops: CDR1 MGHDK, CDR2 SYGVNS. V lost 9 bases to trimming and J lost 6 bases; unmatched junction nucleotides: 8. This CDR3 has 13 amino acids. CDR3 DNA: TGTGCCAGTACAAGGGACAGGGGATCCGAGCAGTACTTC. It yields the protein CASTRDRGSEQYF.

This rearrangement joins TRBV7-2 to TRBJ2-5; unclear D gene. The V gene's germline CDR1 is SGHTA and CDR2 FQGNSA. CDR3 length: 16 amino acids. V lost 3 bases to trimming and J lost 1 base, with 15 bases between them. The CDR3 region is CASSFSLDIFQETQYF. CDR3 coding DNA: TGTGCCAGCAGCTTTTCGCTCGACATATTCCAAGAGACCCAGTACTTC.

The chain uses TRBV4-3 and TRBJ2-2; D is uncertain. The germline V gene has CDR1 LGHNA and CDR2 YSLEER. The CDR3 is made up of 17 amino acids. V was pared by 4 bases and J by 7 bases, with 22 bases between. The CDR3 loop is CASSPNYPKTLGGELFF. The CDR3 nucleotides read TGCGCCAGCAGCCCAAATTACCCGAAAACCCTCGGCGGGGAGCTGTTTTTT.

The V and J genes are TRBV11-3 and TRBJ2-5; 7 positions agree with TRBD2. V was clipped by 5 bases and J by 2 bases; unmatched bases: 8. CDR1 SGHNT and CDR2 YENEEA come from the germline V gene. This CDR3 region has 15 residues. The CDR3 reads CASSHWSGEQETQYF. CDR3 bases: TGTGCCAGCAGCCACTGGAGCGGGGAACAAGAGACCCAGTACTTC.

This clone has more than one count but fewer than ten. This chain links TRBV30 with TRBJ2-5, with TRBD1 as a possible D gene (5 bases). The CDR3 extends over 14 amino acids. V lost 2 bases and J lost 4, with 14 bases in between. Germline CDR1 reads GTSNPN; CDR2 reads SVGIG (reference sequence). The chain's CDR3 is CAWSLRARGETQYF. CDR3 nucleotides: TGTGCCTGGAGTCTCCGGGCAAGGGGAGAGACCCAGTACTTC.

The chain is built from TRBV11-3 and TRBJ2-2; no clear D gene. The CDR3 has 14 amino acids. V was pared by 3 bases and J by 3 bases, with 8 bases between. CDR1 is SGHNT, CDR2 YENEEA, per germline. CDR3 nucleotide sequence: TGTGCCAGCAGCTTGTTGAGAGACACCGGGGAGCTGTTTTTT. It yields the protein CASSLLRDTGELFF. Full variable domain (rest looked up from reference TRBV11-3 and TRBJ2-2): EAGVVQSPRYKIIEKKQPVAFWCNPISGHNTLYWYLQNLGQGPELLIRYENEEAVDDSQLPKDRFSAERLKGVDSTLKIQPAELGDSAVYLCASSLLRDTGELFFGEGSRLTVL.

The genes are TRBV18 and TRBJ1-3; 8 nucleotides align to TRBD1. V lost 3 bases and J lost 3; bases outside the gene matches: 7. Germline CDR1 reads KGHSH; CDR2 reads LQKENI. This CDR3 spans 16 amino acids. This chain's CDR3 is CASSPNRGGFGNTIYF. CDR3 DNA: TGTGCCAGCTCACCCAACAGGGGGGGTTTTGGAAACACCATATATTTT. The entire variable domain, with the rest obtained from reference TRBV18 and TRBJ1-3, is as follows: NAGVMQNPRHLVRRRGQEARLRCSPMKGHSHVYWYRQLPEEGLKFMVYLQKENIIDESGMPKERFSAEFPKEGPSILRIQQVVRGDSAAYFCASSPNRGGFGNTIYFGEGSWLTVV.